The TCR beta chain described here comes from a study of control samples from healthy donors and cancer patients. The CDR3 totals 14 residues. Trimming left V 5 bases short and J 4 bases short, with 12 bases between. Germline-derived CDR1 and CDR2 are SGHNT and YENEEA. TCRdb's table, derived via immunoSEQ multiplex PCR, lists solely in-frame clones and lacks some. Among over 200,000 clones, around 80% were seen once, and the ten largest hold about an eighth. The chain couples TRBV11-3 to TRBJ2-1; tentative D call: TRBD1 (6 bases). The receptor was derived from a woman aged 60 to 75 with lung cancer. The sequenced material came from PBMCs. The CDR3 DNA reads as TGTGCCAGCAGCCGGGCAGGGGATTACAATGAGCAGTTCTTC. Its translation: CASSRAGDYNEQFF.